This T cell receptor beta chain was sequenced in a study of cytomegalovirus exposure and HLA in healthy donors. Background on the study: According to later analysis, the same platform produced the 120 validation and about 630 first-cohort repertoires.

The study's findings and limits: 150 to 200 TCR beta chains were listed as cytomegalovirus-associated. CMV antigen specificity was confirmed in vitro for three CMV-associated chains.

The CDR3 is 15 residues long. Trimming cost V 7 bases and J 4 bases; bases outside gene matches: 3. CDR1 MDHEN and CDR2 SYDVKM come from the germline V gene. The roughly 120-subject validation cohort, separate from the approximately 670-subject first cohort, included the donors. In the case of this clone: Its target is unknown.

Only in-frame clones appear in the TCRdb table, and some are missing; sequencing was by immunoSEQ multiplex PCR. This sample has roughly 260,000 clones, with about 86% found just once. The receptor was isolated from a man aged 18 to 30 in good health and CMV-seronegative. The chain is built from TRBV28 and TRBJ2-2; the match to TRBD2 covers 13 bases. Input material: PBMCs. The CDR3 spells CASTRLAGGTGELFF. The CDR3 DNA reads TGTGCCAGCACCCGACTAGCGGGAGGCACCGGGGAGCTGTTTTTT.